A selection of T cell receptor beta chains follows, all from one sample in a study of persistence of HIV-infected CD4 T cells. No antigen is known for these receptors. The data were produced by immunoSEQ multiplex PCR, yet TCRdb's version contains in-frame clones alone and is incomplete. The sample holds nearly 20,000 clones; roughly two thirds are singletons and the top ten take around 1.8%. This material consisted of CD4+ T cells sorted from PBMCs after approximately 19-hour stimulation, taken from a patient who received antiretroviral therapy. The receptors were gathered from an adult woman with HIV who was CMV-seropositive. The CDR3 runs from the conserved cysteine through the conserved F or W. The order of the fields is clone size, J gene, V gene, D gene, CDR3 DNA, CDR3 protein. D genes are given only for firm matches. Only some rows state a clone size, as once, few, many or a class for expanded clones.

>.|TRBJ2-3|TRBV6-5|.
TGTGCCAGCAGAATTCAAGGGGCAGATACGCAGTATTTT
CASRIQGADTQYF
>.|TRBJ1-6|TRBV9|.
TGTGCCAGCAGTCCAACCACAACACGGTTACCCCTCCACTTT
CASSPTTTRLPLHF
>.|TRBJ2-1|TRBV29-1|.
TGCAGCGGACGCTTACCCTACAATGAGCAGTTCTTC
CSGRLPYNEQFF
>.|TRBJ2-7|TRBV5-1|.
TGCGCCAGCGGGCAGGGGAACTCCTACGAGCAGTACTTC
CASGQGNSYEQYF
>.|TRBJ1-1|TRBV19|.
TGTGCCAGTAGCCCAGACAGGAGGGACACTGAAGCTTTCTTT
CASSPDRRDTEAFF
>.|TRBJ1-5|TRBV19|.
TGTGCCAGTAGTATAGGTTCCTTCCGCGGGCCCCAGCATTTT
CASSIGSFRGPQHF
>once|TRBJ1-6|TRBV28|.
TGTGCCAGCAGGACGGGACGGCTAAATTCACCCCTCCACTTT
CASRTGRLNSPLHF
>.|TRBJ2-2|TRBV5-6|.
TGTGCCAGCAGCTTGGGGGAGCTGCGTCTGTCTGGGTTGAATGCGCTGTTTTTT
CASSLGELRLSGLNALFF
>.|TRBJ1-1|TRBV19|TRBD1
TGTGCCAGTAGTATGAGATTAGGGGCAGGGGGCGCGGGGACTGAAGCTTTCTTT
CASSMRLGAGGAGTEAFF
>once|TRBJ1-5|TRBV5-1|.
TGCGCCAGCAGCTTGGACGGGGGAGTTGAGCCCCAGCATTTT
CASSLDGGVEPQHF
>.|TRBJ1-6|TRBV27|.
TGTGCCAGCAGTTACAGGTTCGATAATTCACCCCTCCACTTT
CASSYRFDNSPLHF
>.|TRBJ1-1|TRBV19|.
TGTGCCAGTAGTATAGATCCCTCTTGGGGGAGAGTCGAAGCTTTCTTT
CASSIDPSWGRVEAFF
>.|TRBJ2-1|TRBV9|.
TGTGCCAGCAGCTCCCAGGGTTGGAATGAGCAGTTCTTC
CASSSQGWNEQFF
>.|TRBJ2-7|TRBV18|.
TGTGCCAGCTCACCAAGCGGGTCCTACGAGCAGTACTTC
CASSPSGSYEQYF
>.|TRBJ1-2|TRBV7-9|.
TGTGCCAGCAGCGGGGCGAGAGGGGGGTACTATGGCTACACCTTC
CASSGARGGYYGYTF
>.|TRBJ1-6|TRBV12-3/TRBV12-4|.
TGTGCCAGCAACCCTCTACGGAATTCACCCCTCCACTTT
CASNPLRNSPLHF
>few|TRBJ2-1|TRBV4-2|TRBD2
TGTGCCAGCAGCCAAGACCCACCGGGACTAGCGAGGAGCAATGAGCAGTTCTTC
CASSQDPPGLARSNEQFF
>.|TRBJ2-5|TRBV5-1|TRBD2
TGCGCCAGCAGCTTGCTTGGACTAGCGGGGGAAGAGACCCAGTACTTC
CASSLLGLAGEETQYF
>.|TRBJ1-5|TRBV6-1|.
TGTGCCAGCAGTGAAGGGATACCTGGCCATCAGCCCCAGCATTTT
CASSEGIPGHQPQHF
>.|TRBJ1-5|TRBV6-2/TRBV6-3|.
TGTGCCAGCAGTTACGGCCCGGGTGCTCAGCCCCAGCATTTT
CASSYGPGAQPQHF
>.|TRBJ2-2|TRBV29-1|TRBD1
TGCAGCGTCCGACAGGGAGCGGTCACCGGGGAGCTGTTTTTT
CSVRQGAVTGELFF
>.|TRBJ1-2|TRBV7-9|.
TGTGCCAGCAGCTTAGCGGTAGCTAACTATGGCTACACCTTC
CASSLAVANYGYTF
>medium-sized|TRBJ1-2|TRBV5-4|.
TGTGCCAGCAGCCGGTTGGGATCCTATGGCTACACCTTC
CASSRLGSYGYTF
>.|TRBJ1-1|TRBV12-5|TRBD1
TGTGCTAGTGGTCCTACAGGGGGCACTGAAGCTTTCTTT
CASGPTGGTEAFF
>.|TRBJ1-2|TRBV3-1/TRBV3-2|TRBD1
TGTGCCAGCAGCCAAGATCAGGACAGGGGACACTATGGCTACACCTTC
CASSQDQDRGHYGYTF
>.|TRBJ2-3|TRBV6-1|.
TGTGCCAGCAGTGAACTCGGACAGTCTACGCAGTATTTT
CASSELGQSTQYF
>once|TRBJ1-4|TRBV30|.
TGTGCCTGGAGTGCCGGGGGGACTAATGAAAAACTGTTTTTT
CAWSAGGTNEKLFF
>.|TRBJ1-1|TRBV10-1|.
TGCGCCAGCACCGGTCAGGGGAACACTGAAGCTTTCTTT
CASTGQGNTEAFF